Detailed here is one T cell receptor beta chain. These data belong to a study of Ad26.COV2.S vaccination and SARS-CoV-2 variants. This sample's treatment: 15 to 20 received Ad26.COV2.S at low or high dose, single or two shots; roughly five received placebo; per-sample allocation not given. The samples date from day 63 after the first vaccine or placebo injection. Method: immunoSEQ multiplex PCR; TCRdb's copy keeps in-frame clones and lacks some. The top ten clones hold about 1.9% of a sample with about 400,000 clones, about 88% of them seen once. This CDR3 has 14 amino acids. Trimming stripped 2 bases from V and 6 bases from J, with 11 bases between. The germline V gene has CDR1 KGHSH and CDR2 LQKENI.

V gene TRBV18 combines with J gene TRBJ2-1; D not certain. The sequence was obtained from a person aged 18-60 years who received the Ad26.COV2.S COVID-19 vaccine or a placebo. The sample here was peripheral blood, taken in a trial of Ad26.COV2.S vaccine versus placebo. The CDR3, as DNA: TGTGCCAGCTCACCAGCGGAACAGTCCAATGAGCAGTTCTTC. This encodes CASSPAEQSNEQFF.